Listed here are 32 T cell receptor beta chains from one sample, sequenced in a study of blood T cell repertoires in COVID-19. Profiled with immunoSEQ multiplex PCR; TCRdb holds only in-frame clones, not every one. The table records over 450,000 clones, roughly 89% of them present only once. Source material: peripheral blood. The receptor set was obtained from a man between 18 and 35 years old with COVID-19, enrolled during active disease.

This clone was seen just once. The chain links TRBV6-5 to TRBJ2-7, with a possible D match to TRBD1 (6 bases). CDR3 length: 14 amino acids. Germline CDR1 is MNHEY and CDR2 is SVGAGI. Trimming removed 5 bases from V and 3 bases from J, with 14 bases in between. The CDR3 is CASSSQGTNYEQYF. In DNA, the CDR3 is TGTGCCAGCAGTAGTCAAGGGACAAACTACGAGCAGTACTTC.

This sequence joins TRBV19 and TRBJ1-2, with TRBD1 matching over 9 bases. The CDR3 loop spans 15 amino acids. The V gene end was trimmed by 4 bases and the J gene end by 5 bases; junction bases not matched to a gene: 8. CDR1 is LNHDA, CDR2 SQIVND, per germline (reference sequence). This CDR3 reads CASSSLMGTGYGYTF. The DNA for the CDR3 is TGTGCCAGTAGTAGCCTTATGGGGACAGGGTATGGCTACACCTTC.

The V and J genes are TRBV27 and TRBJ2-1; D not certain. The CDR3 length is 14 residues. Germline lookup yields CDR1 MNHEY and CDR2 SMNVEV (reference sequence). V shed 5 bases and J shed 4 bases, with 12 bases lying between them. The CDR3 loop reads CASSLGIQYNEQFF. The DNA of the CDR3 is TGTGCCAGCAGTCTAGGAATACAATACAATGAGCAGTTCTTC.

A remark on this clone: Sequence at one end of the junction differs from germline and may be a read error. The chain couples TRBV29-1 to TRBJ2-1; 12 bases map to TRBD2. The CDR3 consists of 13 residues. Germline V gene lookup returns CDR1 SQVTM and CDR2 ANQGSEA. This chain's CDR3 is CSVEGLAGNEQFF. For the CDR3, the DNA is TGCAGCGTGGAAGGACTAGCGGGGAATGAGCAGTTCTTC.

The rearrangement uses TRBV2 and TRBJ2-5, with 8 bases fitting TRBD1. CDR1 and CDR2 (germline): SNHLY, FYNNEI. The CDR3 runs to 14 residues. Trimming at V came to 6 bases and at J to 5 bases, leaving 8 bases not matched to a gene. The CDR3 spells CASSAWTGRETQYF. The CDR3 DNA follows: TGTGCCAGCAGCGCCTGGACAGGGAGGGAGACCCAGTACTTC. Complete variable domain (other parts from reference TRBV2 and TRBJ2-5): EPEVTQTPSHQVTQMGQEVILRCVPISNHLYFYWYRQILGQKVEFLVSFYNNEISEKSEIFDDQFSVERPDGSNFTLKIRSTKLEDSAMYFCASSAWTGRETQYFGPGTRLLVL.

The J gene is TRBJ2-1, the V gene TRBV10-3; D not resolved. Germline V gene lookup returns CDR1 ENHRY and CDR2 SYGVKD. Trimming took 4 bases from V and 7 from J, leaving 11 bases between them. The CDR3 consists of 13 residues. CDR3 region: CAISASGRNEQFF. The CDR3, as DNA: TGTGCCATCAGTGCGTCCGGTCGAAATGAGCAGTTCTTC.

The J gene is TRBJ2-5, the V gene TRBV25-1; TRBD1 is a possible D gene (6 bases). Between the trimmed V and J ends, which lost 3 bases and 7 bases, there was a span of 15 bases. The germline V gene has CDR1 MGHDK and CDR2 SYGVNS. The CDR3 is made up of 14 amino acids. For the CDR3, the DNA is TGTGCCAGCAGTGATCAGGGGTCCCGGGGGACCCAGTACTTC. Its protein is CASSDQGSRGTQYF.

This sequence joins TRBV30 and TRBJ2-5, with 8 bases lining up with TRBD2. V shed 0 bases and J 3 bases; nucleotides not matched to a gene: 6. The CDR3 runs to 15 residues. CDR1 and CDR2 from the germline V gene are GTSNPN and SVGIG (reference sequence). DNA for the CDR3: TGTGCCTGGAGTGTTGGAGCGGGGGCCAAAGAGACCCAGTACTTC. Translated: CAWSVGAGAKETQYF.

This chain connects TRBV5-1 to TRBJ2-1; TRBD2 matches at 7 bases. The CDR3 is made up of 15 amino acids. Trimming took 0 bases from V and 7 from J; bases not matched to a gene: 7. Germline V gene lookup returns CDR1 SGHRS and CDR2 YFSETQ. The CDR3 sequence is CASSLVASGKNEQFF. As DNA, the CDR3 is TGCGCCAGCAGCTTGGTGGCTAGCGGAAAAAATGAGCAGTTCTTC.

In DNA, the CDR3 is TGTGCCAGCAGCGGACAGGGGTTCGACTACGAGCAGTACTTC. It is translated as CASSGQGFDYEQYF. The chain recombines TRBV5-4 with TRBJ2-7; 9 bases match TRBD1. CDR3 length equals 14 residues. CDR1 and CDR2 (germline): SGHNT, YYREEE (reference sequence). V gave up 4 bases and J gave up 3 bases; unmatched junction bases: 5.

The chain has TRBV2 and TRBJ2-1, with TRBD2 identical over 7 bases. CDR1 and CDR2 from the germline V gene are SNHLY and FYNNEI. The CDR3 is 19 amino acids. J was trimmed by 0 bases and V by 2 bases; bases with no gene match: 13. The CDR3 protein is CASSESWVGRGFSYNEQFF. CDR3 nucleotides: TGTGCCAGCAGTGAATCTTGGGTGGGGCGGGGGTTCTCCTACAATGAGCAGTTCTTC.

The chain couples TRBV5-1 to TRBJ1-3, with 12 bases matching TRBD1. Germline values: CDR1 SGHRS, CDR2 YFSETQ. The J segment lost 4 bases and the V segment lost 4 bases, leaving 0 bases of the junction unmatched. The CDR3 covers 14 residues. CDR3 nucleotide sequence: TGCGCCAGCAGCGGGACAGGGGGCGGAAACACCATATATTTT. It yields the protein CASSGTGGGNTIYF.

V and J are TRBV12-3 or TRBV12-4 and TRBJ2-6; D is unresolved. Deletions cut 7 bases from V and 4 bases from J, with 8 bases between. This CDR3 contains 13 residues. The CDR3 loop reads CASILIGANVLTF. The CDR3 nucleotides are TGTGCCAGCATCCTTATCGGGGCCAACGTCCTGACTTTC.

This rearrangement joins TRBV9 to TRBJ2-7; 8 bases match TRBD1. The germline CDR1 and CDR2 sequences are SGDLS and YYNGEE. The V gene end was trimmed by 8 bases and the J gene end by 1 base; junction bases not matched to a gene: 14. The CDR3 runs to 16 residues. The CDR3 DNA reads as TGTGCCAGTTCCACCCTAACCGGGACAGGATCCTACGAGCAGTACTTC. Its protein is CASSTLTGTGSYEQYF.

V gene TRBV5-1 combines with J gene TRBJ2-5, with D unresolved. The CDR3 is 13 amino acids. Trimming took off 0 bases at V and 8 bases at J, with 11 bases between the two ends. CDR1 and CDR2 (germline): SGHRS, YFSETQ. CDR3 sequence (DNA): TGCGCCAGCAGCTTGGTCCCCCGAGAAACCCAGTACTTC. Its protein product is CASSLVPRETQYF.

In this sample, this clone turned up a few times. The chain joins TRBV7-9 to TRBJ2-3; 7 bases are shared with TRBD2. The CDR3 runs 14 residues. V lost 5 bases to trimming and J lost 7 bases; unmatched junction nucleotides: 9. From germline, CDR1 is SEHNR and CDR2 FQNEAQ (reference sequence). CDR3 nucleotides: TGTGCCAGCAGCCCAGGACCGGGAGGATATACGCAGTATTTT. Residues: CASSPGPGGYTQYF.

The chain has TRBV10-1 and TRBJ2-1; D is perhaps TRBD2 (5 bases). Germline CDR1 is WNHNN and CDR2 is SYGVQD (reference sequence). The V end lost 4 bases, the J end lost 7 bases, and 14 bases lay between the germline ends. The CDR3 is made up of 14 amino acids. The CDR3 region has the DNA TGCGCCAGCAGTGTTCTAGCTGAGGGTAATGAGCAGTTCTTC. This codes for CASSVLAEGNEQFF.

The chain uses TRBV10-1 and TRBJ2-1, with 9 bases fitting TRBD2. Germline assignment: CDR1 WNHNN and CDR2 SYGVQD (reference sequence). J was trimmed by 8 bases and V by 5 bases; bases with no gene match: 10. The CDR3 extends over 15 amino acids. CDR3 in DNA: TGCGCCAGCAGTCCCTTCGCGGGAGGGCGGGATGAGCAGTTCTTC. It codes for CASSPFAGGRDEQFF.

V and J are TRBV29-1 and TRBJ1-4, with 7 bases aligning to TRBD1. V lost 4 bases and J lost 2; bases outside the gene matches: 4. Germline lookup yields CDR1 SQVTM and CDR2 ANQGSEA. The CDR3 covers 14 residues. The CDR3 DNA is TGCAGCGTTGCCCAACAGGGGACTAATGAAAAACTGTTTTTT. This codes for CSVAQQGTNEKLFF.

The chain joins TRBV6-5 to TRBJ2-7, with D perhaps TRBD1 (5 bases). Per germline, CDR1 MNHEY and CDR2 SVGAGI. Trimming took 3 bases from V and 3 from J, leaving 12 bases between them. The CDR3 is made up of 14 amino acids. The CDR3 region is CASSYAGKGYEQYF. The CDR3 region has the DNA TGTGCCAGCAGTTATGCAGGGAAGGGCTACGAGCAGTACTTC.

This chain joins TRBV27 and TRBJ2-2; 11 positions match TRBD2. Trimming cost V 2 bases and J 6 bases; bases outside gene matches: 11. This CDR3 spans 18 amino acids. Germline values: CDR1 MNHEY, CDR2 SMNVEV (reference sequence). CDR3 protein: CASSLISTTLAGAGELFF. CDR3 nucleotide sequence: TGTGCCAGCAGTTTAATATCCACCACACTAGCGGGAGCCGGGGAGCTGTTTTTT.

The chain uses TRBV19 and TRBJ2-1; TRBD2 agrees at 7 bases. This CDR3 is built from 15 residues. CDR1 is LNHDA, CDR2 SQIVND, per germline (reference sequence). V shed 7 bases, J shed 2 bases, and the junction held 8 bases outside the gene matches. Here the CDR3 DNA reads TGTGCCAGTAATTATCGAACTAGCGCCTACAATGAGCAGTTCTTC. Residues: CASNYRTSAYNEQFF.

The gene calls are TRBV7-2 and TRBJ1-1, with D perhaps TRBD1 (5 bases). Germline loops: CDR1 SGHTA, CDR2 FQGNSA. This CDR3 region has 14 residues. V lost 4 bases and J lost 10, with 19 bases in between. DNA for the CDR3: TGTGCCAGCAGCTCCTTCGGGACTTTTAGACTAGCTTTCTTT. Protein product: CASSSFGTFRLAFF.

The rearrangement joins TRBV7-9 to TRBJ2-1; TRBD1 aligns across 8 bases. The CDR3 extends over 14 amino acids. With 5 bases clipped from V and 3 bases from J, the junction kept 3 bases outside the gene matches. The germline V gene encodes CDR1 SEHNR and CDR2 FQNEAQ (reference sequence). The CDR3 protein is CASSRTGYYNEQFF. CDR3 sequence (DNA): TGTGCCAGCAGCCGGACAGGGTACTACAATGAGCAGTTCTTC.

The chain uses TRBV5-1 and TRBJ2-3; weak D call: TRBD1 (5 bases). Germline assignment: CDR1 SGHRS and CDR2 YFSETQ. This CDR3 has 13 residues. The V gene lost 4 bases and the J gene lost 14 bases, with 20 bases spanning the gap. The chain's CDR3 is CASSPMGPRLTYF. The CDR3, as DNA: TGCGCCAGCAGCCCCATGGGGCCCAGATTAACGTATTTT.

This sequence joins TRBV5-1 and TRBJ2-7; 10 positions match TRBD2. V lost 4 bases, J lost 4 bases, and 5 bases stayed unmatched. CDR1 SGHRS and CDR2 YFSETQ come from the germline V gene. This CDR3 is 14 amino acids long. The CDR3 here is CASSRAGGDYEQYF. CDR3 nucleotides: TGCGCCAGCAGCAGAGCGGGAGGGGATTACGAGCAGTACTTC.

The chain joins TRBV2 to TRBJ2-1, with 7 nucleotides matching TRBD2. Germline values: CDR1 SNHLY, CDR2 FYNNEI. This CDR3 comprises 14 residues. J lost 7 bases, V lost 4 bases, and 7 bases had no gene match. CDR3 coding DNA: TGTGCCAGCAGTGCCGGGACTATCTGGAATGAGCAGTTCTTC. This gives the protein CASSAGTIWNEQFF.

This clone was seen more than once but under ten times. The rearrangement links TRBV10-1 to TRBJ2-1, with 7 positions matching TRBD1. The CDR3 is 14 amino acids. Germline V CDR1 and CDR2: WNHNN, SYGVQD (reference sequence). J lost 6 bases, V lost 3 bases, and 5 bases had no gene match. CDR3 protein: CASSDGRGRNEQFF. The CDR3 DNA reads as TGCGCCAGCAGTGATGGAAGGGGGCGCAATGAGCAGTTCTTC.

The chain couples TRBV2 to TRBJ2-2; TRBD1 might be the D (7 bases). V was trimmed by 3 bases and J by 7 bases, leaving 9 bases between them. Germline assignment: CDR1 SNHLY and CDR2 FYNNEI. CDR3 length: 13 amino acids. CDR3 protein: CASSDRGVGELFF. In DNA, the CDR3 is TGTGCCAGCAGTGACAGGGGGGTCGGGGAGCTGTTTTTT.

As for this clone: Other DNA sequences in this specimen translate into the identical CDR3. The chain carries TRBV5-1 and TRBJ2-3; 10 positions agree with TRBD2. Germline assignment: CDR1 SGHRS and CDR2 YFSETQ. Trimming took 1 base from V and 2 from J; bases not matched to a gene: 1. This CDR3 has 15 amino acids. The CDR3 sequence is CASSLTSGDTDTQYF. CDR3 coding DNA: TGCGCCAGCAGCTTGACTAGCGGGGACACAGATACGCAGTATTTT.

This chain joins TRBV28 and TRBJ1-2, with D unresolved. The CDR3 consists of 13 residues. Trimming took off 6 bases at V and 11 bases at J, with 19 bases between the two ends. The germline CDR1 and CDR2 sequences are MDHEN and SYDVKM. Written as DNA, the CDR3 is TGTGCCAGCAGCGTTCAACTAGGGAACCCATACACCTTC. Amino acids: CASSVQLGNPYTF.

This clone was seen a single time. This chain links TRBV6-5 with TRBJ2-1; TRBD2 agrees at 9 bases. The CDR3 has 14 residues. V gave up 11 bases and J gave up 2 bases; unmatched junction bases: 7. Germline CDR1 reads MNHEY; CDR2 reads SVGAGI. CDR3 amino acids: CALQAGGPYNEQFF. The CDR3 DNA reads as TGTGCCTTACAAGCGGGGGGCCCCTACAATGAGCAGTTCTTC.